These 20 T cell receptor beta chains originate from one sample sequenced in a study of blood T cell repertoires in COVID-19. TCRdb's copy holds only in-frame clones and misses some; the assay was immunoSEQ multiplex PCR. In the table there are some 260,000 clones, 65% to 85% of which are singletons. The sample comprised peripheral blood. These receptors were obtained from a middle-aged woman with active or convalescent COVID-19.

The gene calls are TRBV24-1 and TRBJ2-3, with TRBD2 matching over 10 bases. Germline V lookup: CDR1 KGHDR, CDR2 SFDVKD. This CDR3 has 16 residues. V dropped 3 bases and J dropped 1; count of bases not matched to a gene: 3. Here the CDR3 DNA reads TGTGCCACCAGTGATGCAACTAGCGGGGGCACAGATACGCAGTATTTT. Translated: CATSDATSGGTDTQYF.

The CDR3 spells CASKLIAGGRSEQFF. DNA of the CDR3: TGTGCCAGCAAATTGATAGCGGGGGGGCGGAGTGAGCAGTTCTTC. The chain recombines TRBV2 with TRBJ2-1, with 11 positions matching TRBD2. CDR1 is SNHLY and CDR2 is FYNNEI in the germline V gene. V lost 7 bases and J lost 9; bases outside the gene matches: 11. This CDR3 has 15 amino acids.

The genes are TRBV12-5 and TRBJ1-1; D gene unclear. Germline assignment: CDR1 LGHNT and CDR2 FRNRAP. This CDR3 spans 12 amino acids. The ends were cut back, 2 bases at V and 8 bases at J, with 9 bases in the middle. CDR3 sequence (DNA): TGTGCTAGTGGTTTGCACCAGATAGAAGCTTTCTTT. Its translation is CASGLHQIEAFF.

V and J are TRBV6-6 and TRBJ1-5; the match to TRBD1 covers 7 bases. The junction had 8 bases not matched to a gene; V was cut back by 5 bases and J by 7 bases. The CDR3 is 14 residues long. CDR1 and CDR2 (germline): MNHNY, SVGAGI (reference sequence). The CDR3 sequence: CASSLQGPGQPQHF. CDR3 in DNA: TGTGCCAGCAGTCTACAGGGGCCCGGACAGCCCCAGCATTTT.

The V call is TRBV28, the J call TRBJ1-1, with unresolved D. The CDR3 spans 13 residues. V lost 3 bases and J 1 base, leaving 6 bases between the germline ends. CDR1 and CDR2 (germline): MDHEN, SYDVKM. CDR3 DNA sequence: TGTGCCAGCAGTTTCCCAGAGAACACTGAAGCTTTCTTT. This codes for CASSFPENTEAFF.

The V and J genes are TRBV5-1 and TRBJ1-1, with TRBD1 identical over 8 bases. V lost 6 bases to trimming and J lost 6 bases; unmatched junction nucleotides: 7. CDR1 and CDR2 from the germline V gene are SGHRS and YFSETQ. This CDR3 is built from 13 residues. This chain's CDR3 is CASKEGTGSEAFF. As DNA, the CDR3 is TGCGCCAGCAAGGAAGGGACAGGCTCTGAAGCTTTCTTT.

This clone appeared a few times. The rearrangement joins TRBV5-6 to TRBJ1-6, with 7 nucleotides matching TRBD1. CDR1 SGHDT and CDR2 YYEEEE come from the germline V gene. This CDR3 region has 14 residues. After removal of 4 bases from V and 10 bases from J, the junction contained 8 bases not matched to a gene. This chain's CDR3 is CASSGRDSRSPLHF. As DNA, the CDR3 is TGTGCCAGCAGCGGCCGGGACAGTCGGTCACCCCTCCACTTT.

Here the CDR3 DNA reads TGTGCCAGCAGCTTCCTTCTAGTTTCTAGCACAGATACGCAGTATTTT. Its translation is CASSFLLVSSTDTQYF. The chain couples TRBV11-2 to TRBJ2-3; D is uncertain. V lost 3 bases, J lost 0 bases, and 13 bases lay in between. The CDR3 loop spans 16 amino acids. Germline CDR1 reads SGHAT; CDR2 reads FQNNGV. Combining the CDR3 with reference TRBV11-2 and TRBJ2-3 gives the whole variable domain EAGVAQSPRYKIIEKRQSVAFWCNPISGHATLYWYQQILGQGPKLLIQFQNNGVVDDSQLPKDRFSAERLKGVDSTLKIQPAKLEDSAVYLCASSFLLVSSTDTQYFGPGTRLTVL.

This chain joins TRBV2 and TRBJ2-1; 11 positions match TRBD1. Trimming at V came to 3 bases and at J to 7 bases, leaving 2 bases not matched to a gene. CDR1 is SNHLY, CDR2 FYNNEI, per germline. The length of the CDR3 is 14 residues. In nucleotides, the CDR3 is TGTGCCAGCAGTGACGGGACAGGGGGGAATGAGCAGTTCTTC. This encodes CASSDGTGGNEQFF.

V gene TRBV30 combines with J gene TRBJ1-1; the D gene is possibly TRBD1 (5 bases). From germline, CDR1 is GTSNPN and CDR2 SVGIG (reference sequence). This CDR3 is built from 13 residues. With 8 bases removed from V and 4 bases from J, the gap between germline ends came to 17 bases. The CDR3 is CALEQAGPTEAFF. Here the CDR3 DNA reads TGTGCCCTGGAGCAGGCAGGGCCCACTGAAGCTTTCTTT.

This rearrangement joins TRBV6-5 to TRBJ1-2; 12 bases are a match to TRBD1. The CDR3 extends over 15 amino acids. The V and J ends lost 5 bases and 4 bases, in that order; junction bases with no gene match: 5. Germline V lookup: CDR1 MNHEY, CDR2 SVGAGI. The CDR3 nucleotides are TGTGCCAGCAGTCCCAAGGGACAGGGGGCCTATGGCTACACCTTC. Translation: CASSPKGQGAYGYTF.

The V and J genes are TRBV4-1 and TRBJ2-3; possibly TRBD1 for D (6 bases). Germline loops: CDR1 MGHRA, CDR2 YSYEKL. This CDR3 is 16 amino acids long. Trimming cost V 4 bases and J 5 bases, with 19 bases left between them. The CDR3: CASSLPLTGNEDTQYF. The CDR3 coding sequence is TGCGCCAGCAGCCTTCCACTCACAGGGAACGAAGATACGCAGTATTTT.

The chain employs TRBV7-9 and TRBJ1-2; 11 bases agree with TRBD1. Germline V gene data show CDR1 as SEHNR and CDR2 as FQNEAQ (reference sequence). CDR3 length: 14 amino acids. The junction had 6 bases not matched to a gene; V was cut back by 5 bases and J by 7 bases. The CDR3 DNA follows: TGTGCCAGCAGCATAATGGACAGGGGGCTTGGCTACACCTTC. Translated: CASSIMDRGLGYTF. The variable domain in full, completed from reference TRBV7-9 and TRBJ1-2, reads DTGVSQNPRHKITKRGQNVTFRCDPISEHNRLYWYRQTLGQGPEFLTYFQNEAQLEKSRLLSDRFSAERPKGSFSTLEIQRTEQGDSAMYLCASSIMDRGLGYTFGSGTRLTVV.

The J gene is TRBJ1-2, the V gene TRBV4-1, with a possible D match to TRBD1 (6 bases). V lost 2 bases and J 7 bases, leaving 17 bases between the germline ends. The length of the CDR3 is 15 residues. Germline CDR1 is MGHRA and CDR2 is YSYEKL. The CDR3, as DNA: TGCGCCAGCAGCCAATTGTCGCAGGGGCATGGTGGCTACACCTTC. Encoded protein: CASSQLSQGHGGYTF.

The chain carries TRBV7-8 and TRBJ2-2, with 10 nucleotides matching TRBD1. The CDR3 consists of 17 residues. From germline, CDR1 is SGHVS and CDR2 FQNEAQ. The J segment lost 6 bases and the V segment lost 7 bases, leaving 14 bases of the junction unmatched. CDR3 loop: CASTKHPGQGSSGELFF. In nucleotides, the CDR3 is TGTGCCAGCACCAAGCACCCGGGACAGGGGAGTTCCGGGGAGCTGTTTTTT. Full variable domain (missing parts from reference TRBV7-8 and TRBJ2-2): GAGVSQSPRYKVAKRGQDVALRCDPISGHVSLFWYQQALGQGPEFLTYFQNEAQLDKSGLPSDRFFAERPEGSVSTLKIQRTQQEDSAVYLCASTKHPGQGSSGELFFGEGSRLTVL.

The gene calls are TRBV11-2 and TRBJ2-1; 8 nucleotides agree with TRBD1. Germline loops: CDR1 SGHAT, CDR2 FQNNGV. This CDR3 contains 20 residues. Trimming cost V 0 bases and J 2 bases; bases outside gene matches: 15. The CDR3 region is CASSLDRSGGWGITYNEQFF. CDR3 DNA: TGTGCCAGCAGCTTAGACCGGTCAGGGGGCTGGGGGATCACCTACAATGAGCAGTTCTTC.

V and J are TRBV7-3 and TRBJ2-3; D remains unclear. The CDR3 spans 13 residues. Trimming took 5 bases from V and 0 from J, leaving 6 bases between them. Looked up from germline, CDR1 is SGHTA and CDR2 is FQGTGA. The CDR3 protein is CASSPISTDTQYF. Written as DNA, the CDR3 is TGTGCCAGCAGCCCAATCAGCACAGATACGCAGTATTTT.

This chain links TRBV3-1 (or the pseudogene TRBV3-2) with TRBJ1-4; 10 bases align to TRBD1. Germline CDR1 is LGHDT and CDR2 is YNNKEL (reference sequence). The V and J ends lost 10 bases and 8 bases, in that order; junction bases with no gene match: 7. The CDR3 runs 13 residues. Written as DNA, the CDR3 is TGTGCCACCCGGGACAGGGGCGGGGAAAAACTGTTTTTT. Encoded protein: CATRDRGGEKLFF.

The chain is built from TRBV9 and TRBJ1-6, with 7 positions matching TRBD1. The germline V gene has CDR1 SGDLS and CDR2 YYNGEE. The CDR3 covers 15 residues. Unmatched junction bases numbered 5, after V lost 1 base and J lost 7 bases. The CDR3 region has the DNA TGTGCCAGCAGCGTAAGGGACAGCTCAAATTCACCCCTCCACTTT. Encoded protein: CASSVRDSSNSPLHF.

The V and J genes are TRBV7-2 and TRBJ1-5; 7 nucleotides line up with TRBD1. From germline, CDR1 is SGHTA and CDR2 FQGNSA. The CDR3 sequence is 13 residues long. V lost 3 bases and J lost 4; bases outside the gene matches: 0. The CDR3 loop is CASSLTGNQPQHF. For the CDR3, the DNA is TGTGCCAGCAGCTTGACAGGGAATCAGCCCCAGCATTTT.